These 21 T cell receptor beta chains were all obtained from the same sample, sequenced in a study of human T cells and chemical hapten exposure. Each CDR3 protein is one row after TCRdb ran MiXCR on the RACE reads. Here the sample spans around 300,000 distinct CDR3 sequences, 5.5% to 8% being singletons. Time point indicated: patch test 1, 2 weeks after DPC sensitization. Indicated treatment: therapeutic diphenylcyclopropenone sensitization with weekly scalp DPC. This specimen was whole blood, taken in connection with sensitization to the hapten diphenylcyclopropenone (DPC). All receptors come from a woman younger than 30 with alopecia areata. Some clones in this sample may be carry-over from other donors' samples.

There are many counts of this clonotype. This chain connects TRBV3-1 to TRBJ2-6; 11 nucleotides agree with TRBD2. Germline CDR1 is LGHDT and CDR2 is YNNKEL (reference sequence). The CDR3 length is 18 residues. Trimming cost V 1 base and J 2 bases; bases outside gene matches: 4. CDR3 nucleotide sequence: TGTGCCAGCAGCCAAGGGCTAGCGGGGGGCCCTGGGGCCAACGTCCTGACTTTC. Its translation is CASSQGLAGGPGANVLTF. Filled out from reference TRBV3-1 and TRBJ2-6, the complete variable domain reads DTAVSQTPKYLVTQMGNDKSIKCEQNLGHDTMYWYKQDSKKFLKIMFSYNNKELIINETVPNRFSPKSPDKAHLNLHINSLELGDSAVYFCASSQGLAGGPGANVLTFGAGSRLTVL.

This clonotype was counted a few times. This CDR3 reads CASSQDLNPGNTIYF. CDR3 bases: TGTGCCAGCAGCCAAGATCTAAACCCTGGAAACACCATATATTTT. The chain recombines TRBV14 with TRBJ1-3; no reliable D call. This CDR3 has 15 amino acids. The germline gives CDR1 SGHDN, CDR2 FVKESK. Trimming removed 0 bases at V and 2 bases at J, with 8 bases between.

The CDR3 DNA follows: TGTGCCAGCAGCCCGTCTTTATTCCTAGCGGGGGCCTCAGAGACCCAGTACTTC. This codes for CASSPSLFLAGASETQYF. The rearrangement links TRBV6-1 to TRBJ2-5; 10 nucleotides agree with TRBD2. Germline trimming cut 6 bases from V and 4 bases from J; bases unmatched to any gene: 17. Per germline, CDR1 MNHNS and CDR2 SASEGT. The CDR3 is 18 residues long.

In this sample, this clonotype turned up many times. The chain couples TRBV9 to TRBJ2-1, with 9 bases aligning to TRBD1. V shed 3 bases and J 9 bases; nucleotides not matched to a gene: 16. CDR3 length: 17 residues. Germline-derived CDR1 and CDR2 are SGDLS and YYNGEE. CDR3 residues: CASSAQGGDRGYGEQFF. The CDR3 DNA reads as TGTGCCAGCAGCGCACAAGGAGGAGACAGGGGGTATGGTGAGCAGTTCTTC.

This clonotype was recorded at least ten times. The V and J genes are TRBV3-1 and TRBJ1-1; D is perhaps TRBD1 (5 bases). There are 13 residues in the CDR3. V was trimmed by 0 bases and J by 11 bases, leaving 13 bases between them. Germline V lookup: CDR1 LGHDT, CDR2 YNNKEL (reference sequence). The CDR3: CASSQELGSGAFF. The CDR3 nucleotides read TGTGCCAGCAGCCAAGAGTTGGGATCAGGGGCTTTCTTT.

The sample holds many counts of this clonotype. The chain recombines TRBV11-2 with TRBJ2-3; D is uncertain. Trimming took off 6 bases at V and 8 bases at J, with 9 bases between the two ends. Looked up from germline, CDR1 is SGHAT and CDR2 is FQNNGV. The CDR3 extends over 11 amino acids. CDR3 bases: TGTGCCAGCAGAGGGTGGGGTACGCAGTATTTT. Translation gives CASRGWGTQYF.

The rearrangement links TRBV7-2 to TRBJ2-5, with D tentatively TRBD2 (5 bases). Germline-derived CDR1 and CDR2 are SGHTA and FQGNSA. CDR3 length: 14 amino acids. Trimming cost V 3 bases and J 1 base, with 9 bases left between them. The CDR3 nucleotides are TGTGCCAGCAGCTTCGATGAGGGCCAAGAGACCCAGTACTTC. Translated: CASSFDEGQETQYF.

This clonotype has at least ten counts. This chain links TRBV4-1 with TRBJ2-1, with D tentatively TRBD1 (6 bases). The CDR3 loop spans 15 amino acids. V was trimmed by 2 bases and J by 5 bases, leaving 13 bases between them. Germline V gene data show CDR1 as MGHRA and CDR2 as YSYEKL. The DNA for the CDR3 is TGCGCCAGCAGCCAAAAGCAGGGGTATGACAATGAGCAGTTCTTC. Translated: CASSQKQGYDNEQFF.

This clonotype was counted only a few times. The chain recombines TRBV20-1 with TRBJ2-1, with D unclear. Deletions cut 2 bases from V and 6 bases from J, with 5 bases between. Per the germline V gene, CDR1 is DFQATT and CDR2 is SNEGSKA (reference sequence). This CDR3 region has 11 residues. DNA of the CDR3: TGCAGTGCTAGACTAGTCAATGAGCAGTTCTTC. As protein: CSARLVNEQFF.

This clonotype was picked up many times. For the CDR3, the DNA is TGTGCCAGCAGCTTACTTTCGGTCCCCGGGTTCTACAATGAGCAGTTCTTC. Amino acid sequence: CASSLLSVPGFYNEQFF. The chain is built from TRBV7-9 and TRBJ2-1; D is unresolved. The CDR3 sequence is 17 residues long. The V gene's germline CDR1 is SEHNR and CDR2 FQNEAQ (reference sequence). V was clipped by 2 bases and J by 3 bases, with 17 bases between them.

This clonotype was picked up many times. The chain joins TRBV7-2 to TRBJ1-1; D perhaps matches TRBD1 (5 bases). The CDR3 totals 14 residues. V lost 3 bases and J 2 bases, leaving 10 bases between the germline ends. Germline CDR1 reads SGHTA; CDR2 reads FQGNSA. The CDR3 loop is CASSFYGANTEAFF. For the CDR3, the DNA is TGTGCCAGCAGCTTCTACGGGGCTAACACTGAAGCTTTCTTT.

The chain uses TRBV7-2 and TRBJ1-6; D remains ambiguous. CDR1 and CDR2 from the germline V gene are SGHTA and FQGNSA. This CDR3 region has 16 residues. V gave up 2 bases and J gave up 5 bases, with 13 bases separating them. The CDR3 loop is CASSLKGSPHNSPLHF. The CDR3 nucleotides are TGTGCCAGCAGCTTAAAGGGTTCTCCCCATAATTCACCCCTCCACTTT.

This clonotype was detected only a few times. This chain links TRBV29-1 with TRBJ2-1, with TRBD1 matching over 12 bases. The CDR3 consists of 15 residues. The J segment lost 6 bases and the V segment lost 6 bases, leaving 9 bases of the junction unmatched. Germline V gene sequence: CDR1 SQVTM, CDR2 ANQGSEA. The CDR3 nucleotides are TGCAGCGTCCGAACCCCGGGACAGGGGGCCAATGAGCAGTTCTTC. Protein product: CSVRTPGQGANEQFF.

This clonotype was seen more than once but under ten times. The chain is built from TRBV27 and TRBJ2-5; D remains ambiguous. The ends were cut back, 5 bases at V and 5 bases at J, with 15 bases in the middle. This CDR3 spans 14 amino acids. CDR1 MNHEY and CDR2 SMNVEV come from the germline V gene (reference sequence). Written as DNA, the CDR3 is TGTGCCAGCAGTCGTCGGATCCTGGGGGAGACCCAGTACTTC. Its translation: CASSRRILGETQYF.

This clonotype was picked up many times. The CDR3 region is CASSLLGGSHTQYF. The CDR3 nucleotides are TGTGCCAGCAGCTTATTAGGGGGCAGTCATACGCAGTATTTT. The V call is TRBV7-9, the J call TRBJ2-3, with TRBD1 matching over 7 bases. CDR3 length equals 14 residues. The trim removed 2 bases at V and 7 bases at J, leaving 6 bases unmatched. Germline V gene lookup returns CDR1 SEHNR and CDR2 FQNEAQ (reference sequence).

A few counts support this clonotype. The V call is TRBV7-2, the J call TRBJ2-5, with D unclear. The V and J ends lost 6 bases and 2 bases respectively, with 10 bases between them. The CDR3 totals 13 residues. Germline loops: CDR1 SGHTA, CDR2 FQGNSA. The CDR3, as DNA: TGTGCCAGCAGGCTAGGTCCTCAAGAGACCCAGTACTTC. Its protein product is CASRLGPQETQYF.

This clonotype was seen many times. The chain has TRBV7-2 and TRBJ2-6; D is uncertain. V shed 5 bases and J shed 0 bases, with 11 bases lying between them. The CDR3 runs 16 residues. Germline V lookup: CDR1 SGHTA, CDR2 FQGNSA. CDR3 in amino acids: CASSPERLSGANVLTF. In DNA form, the CDR3 reads TGTGCCAGCAGCCCAGAGAGGCTCTCTGGGGCCAACGTCCTGACTTTC.

This clonotype came up a few times. CDR3 sequence reads: CASSLQDREGTIYF. In DNA, the CDR3 is TGTGCCAGCAGCTTGCAGGACAGGGAGGGCACCATATATTTT. The V and J genes are TRBV12-3 or TRBV12-4 and TRBJ1-3; TRBD1 matches 8 bases. V lost 6 bases to trimming and J lost 9 bases; unmatched junction nucleotides: 10. The length of the CDR3 is 14 residues.

This clonotype was recorded at least ten times. The J gene is TRBJ2-7, the V gene TRBV5-1; weak D call: TRBD2 (5 bases). The CDR3 spans 14 residues. Per germline, CDR1 SGHRS and CDR2 YFSETQ. V was clipped by 4 bases and J by 3 bases, with 14 bases between them. The CDR3 DNA reads TGCGCCAGCAGCCAAACAGCCGGGGACTACGAGCAGTACTTC. Residues: CASSQTAGDYEQYF. The full variable domain, in which reference TRBV5-1 and TRBJ2-7 provide the parts outside the CDR3, is KAGVTQTPRYLIKTRGQQVTLSCSPISGHRSVSWYQQTPGQGLQFLFEYFSETQRNKGNFPGRFSGRQFSNSRSEMNVSTLELGDSALYLCASSQTAGDYEQYFGPGTRLTVT.

This clonotype has at least ten counts. The chain links TRBV28 to TRBJ1-5; perhaps TRBD1 as D (6 bases). Looked up from germline, CDR1 is MDHEN and CDR2 is SYDVKM. Trimming pared 4 bases from V and 1 base from J, leaving 11 bases between. The CDR3 consists of 15 residues. The CDR3 bases are TGTGCCAGCAGTTCAGGGGAGGGGAGCAATCAGCCCCAGCATTTT. As protein: CASSSGEGSNQPQHF. Complete variable domain (other parts from reference TRBV28 and TRBJ1-5): DVKVTQSSRYLVKRTGEKVFLECVQDMDHENMFWYRQDPGLGLRLIYFSYDVKMKEKGDIPEGYSVSREKKERFSLILESASTNQTSMYLCASSSGEGSNQPQHFGDGTRLSIL.

In its sample, this clonotype was seen a few times. The chain employs TRBV6-5 and TRBJ1-2; D gene uncertain. With 0 bases removed from V and 7 bases from J, the gap between germline ends came to 12 bases. This CDR3 contains 14 residues. Germline CDR1 and CDR2: MNHEY and SVGAGI. Written as DNA, the CDR3 is TGTGCCAGCAGTTACTCGAGCCGTTCGTCTGGCTACACCTTC. It translates to CASSYSSRSSGYTF.